These 25 T cell receptor beta chains came from one sample sequenced in a study of shared clonotypes between healthy human individuals. Assay used: immunoSEQ multiplex PCR; TCRdb lists only in-frame clones, some missing. The repertoire has 950,000 to 1,300,000 clones, 65% to 75% of them found once; the top ten carry approximately 1.5%. Specimen: memory CD4+ T cells sorted from blood. Subset described: CD45RA-negative fraction. The receptor set was obtained from a young man in good health.

The J gene is TRBJ2-1, the V gene TRBV27; D uncertain. This CDR3 has 12 amino acids. Germline V gene lookup returns CDR1 MNHEY and CDR2 SMNVEV (reference sequence). The V and J ends lost 4 bases and 9 bases respectively, with 10 bases between them. The CDR3 DNA reads TGTGCCAGCAGTTACCCCCGAAGTGAGCAGTTCTTC. Residues: CASSYPRSEQFF.

This clone was observed a single time. The chain uses TRBV19 and TRBJ2-5; 12 bases agree with TRBD2. This CDR3 has 15 residues. In germline, CDR1 is LNHDA, CDR2 SQIVND (reference sequence). J gave up 4 bases and V 6 bases, and 6 bases lay outside the gene matches. The CDR3 region has the DNA TGTGCCAGTAGCCCGCTAGCGGGAGGGGTAGAGACCCAGTACTTC. It specifies CASSPLAGGVETQYF.

CDR3 sequence reads: CASSLFDRPYEQYF. The CDR3 DNA is TGTGCCAGCAGCTTATTTGACCGACCCTACGAGCAGTACTTC. V is TRBV7-2 and J is TRBJ2-7; D gene unclear. The ends were cut back, 2 bases at V and 2 bases at J, with 10 bases in the middle. The CDR3 extends over 14 amino acids. CDR1 and CDR2 (germline): SGHTA, FQGNSA.

This clone was seen only a few times. The J gene is TRBJ2-3, the V gene TRBV11-2; 9 nucleotides align to TRBD1. V was pared by 4 bases and J by 8 bases, with 13 bases of the junction left unmatched. Germline V gives CDR1 SGHAT, CDR2 FQNNGV. The CDR3 is 16 amino acids. The CDR3 nucleotides read TGTGCCAGCAGCTCCGGGACAGGGAAAGGTTACGGTACGCAGTATTTT. This codes for CASSSGTGKGYGTQYF. The full variable domain, rest sourced from reference TRBV11-2 and TRBJ2-3, is EAGVAQSPRYKIIEKRQSVAFWCNPISGHATLYWYQQILGQGPKLLIQFQNNGVVDDSQLPKDRFSAERLKGVDSTLKIQPAKLEDSAVYLCASSSGTGKGYGTQYFGPGTRLTVL.

As to this clone: One base away lies a much larger clone, so this may be a sequencing read error. The chain has TRBV18 and TRBJ2-5; 7 bases are a match to TRBD1. Per the germline V gene, CDR1 is KGHSH and CDR2 is LQKENI. V lost 3 bases and J lost 4; bases outside the gene matches: 5. The CDR3 has 14 amino acids. Written as DNA, the CDR3 is TGTGCCAGCTCACCCTCTCCAGGGGGAGAGACCCAGTACTTC. It translates to CASSPSPGGETQYF.

This chain connects TRBV30 to TRBJ1-5; the D gene is possibly TRBD1 (6 bases). The CDR3 contains 15 residues. V was pared by 3 bases and J by 0 bases, with 12 bases between. The germline CDR1 and CDR2 sequences are GTSNPN and SVGIG (reference sequence). CDR3 in DNA: TGTGCCTGGAGAGGGGGGCAGGGTAGCAATCAGCCCCAGCATTTT. This encodes CAWRGGQGSNQPQHF.

This chain uses TRBV7-8 with TRBJ2-1; the match to TRBD2 covers 8 bases. The V segment lost 7 bases and the J segment 5 bases; nucleotides outside the gene matches: 10. CDR1 and CDR2 from the germline V gene are SGHVS and FQNEAQ. The CDR3 spans 15 residues. The CDR3 sequence is CASNRIAGLNNEQFF. CDR3 nucleotide sequence: TGTGCCAGCAACCGAATAGCGGGATTGAACAATGAGCAGTTCTTC.

As regards this clone: Compared with germline, one end of the junction differs, possibly owing to a read error. The identical CDR3 is also encoded by other nucleotide sequences in the sample. The chain combines TRBV7-7 with TRBJ1-1; D gene ambiguous. The germline gives CDR1 SSHAT, CDR2 FNYEAQ (reference sequence). The CDR3 length is 13 residues. The CDR3 reads CASSFSRDTEAFF. The CDR3 region has the DNA TGTGCTAGCAGCTTCTCGCGGGACACTGAAGCTTTCTTT.

The rearrangement uses TRBV6-1 and TRBJ2-3; 9 positions match TRBD1. The CDR3 spans 15 residues. With 6 bases clipped from V and 3 bases from J, the junction kept 7 bases outside the gene matches. CDR1 and CDR2 (germline): MNHNS, SASEGT. CDR3 in DNA: TGTGCCAGCAGACAAGGGACAGGGAGGACAGATACGCAGTATTTT. This sequence encodes CASRQGTGRTDTQYF.

The V gene is TRBV7-2, the J gene TRBJ2-7; tentatively, D is TRBD2 (6 bases). Germline loops: CDR1 SGHTA, CDR2 FQGNSA. The ends were cut back, 1 base at V and 3 bases at J, with 16 bases in the middle. This CDR3 is built from 16 residues. The CDR3 sequence is CASSLDGGQAGYEQYF. CDR3 DNA sequence: TGTGCCAGCAGCTTAGATGGAGGGCAGGCAGGCTACGAGCAGTACTTC.

This sequence joins TRBV7-2 and TRBJ1-6, with D perhaps TRBD1 (6 bases). The V end was cut by 5 bases, the J end by 5 bases, with 13 bases between. The CDR3 is 15 residues long. Germline CDR1 is SGHTA and CDR2 is FQGNSA. The DNA for the CDR3 is TGTGCCAGCAGCAACAGGGCTACGGATAATTCACCCCTCCACTTT. Protein: CASSNRATDNSPLHF.

This rearrangement joins TRBV18 to TRBJ2-1; 7 bases are shared with TRBD2. The CDR3 covers 13 residues. Germline V CDR1 and CDR2: KGHSH, LQKENI. Losses at the gene ends were 6 bases for V and 9 bases for J; bases not matched to a gene: 8. The CDR3 loop reads CASSEGERGEQFF. The CDR3 bases are TGTGCCAGCTCCGAAGGAGAGCGGGGTGAGCAGTTCTTC. Full variable domain (rest looked up from reference TRBV18 and TRBJ2-1): NAGVMQNPRHLVRRRGQEARLRCSPMKGHSHVYWYRQLPEEGLKFMVYLQKENIIDESGMPKERFSAEFPKEGPSILRIQQVVRGDSAAYFCASSEGERGEQFFGPGTRLTVL.

This chain joins TRBV19 and TRBJ1-5; D gene uncertain. Looked up from germline, CDR1 is LNHDA and CDR2 is SQIVND (reference sequence). V was pared by 11 bases and J by 1 base, with 12 bases between. This CDR3 region has 13 residues. This CDR3 reads CASTDQSNQPQHF. Written as DNA, the CDR3 is TGTGCCTCCACAGACCAAAGCAATCAGCCCCAGCATTTT.

The chain combines TRBV5-1 with TRBJ2-6; D is uncertain. V was clipped by 9 bases and J by 0 bases, with 10 bases between them. Germline CDR1 reads SGHRS; CDR2 reads YFSETQ. The CDR3 covers 14 residues. Written as DNA, the CDR3 is TGCGCCACCCTCGCCGGCTCTGGGGCCAACGTCCTGACTTTC. It yields the protein CATLAGSGANVLTF.

The V call is TRBV6-6, the J call TRBJ1-1; weak D call: TRBD1 (5 bases). Germline V gene sequence: CDR1 MNHNY, CDR2 SVGAGI (reference sequence). Trimming shortened V by 6 bases and J by 6 bases, and 11 bases separated the two germline ends. This CDR3 region has 12 residues. The CDR3 reads CASRRDVPEAFF. The CDR3 DNA is TGTGCCAGCAGAAGGGACGTCCCTGAAGCTTTCTTT.

The V and J genes are TRBV10-1 and TRBJ2-1, with D possibly called TRBD1 or TRBD2 (7 bases each). Trimming pared 3 bases from V and 7 bases from J, leaving 16 bases between. From germline, CDR1 is WNHNN and CDR2 SYGVQD (reference sequence). The CDR3 runs 15 residues. CDR3 sequence reads: CASSDLRGGQNEQFF. The DNA for the CDR3 is TGCGCCAGCAGTGACCTCAGGGGGGGCCAGAATGAGCAGTTCTTC.

CDR3: CASIDRSGREKLFF. The DNA for the CDR3 is TGTGCCAGCATAGATAGGTCTGGGAGAGAAAAACTGTTTTTT. The rearrangement uses TRBV2 and TRBJ1-4, with no clear D. Germline V gene data show CDR1 as SNHLY and CDR2 as FYNNEI. V lost 7 bases and J lost 8, with 17 bases in between. This CDR3 is built from 14 residues.

This chain joins TRBV5-1 and TRBJ2-1, with TRBD2 matching 11 bases. Losses at the gene ends were 4 bases for V and 5 bases for J; bases not matched to a gene: 5. Germline assignment: CDR1 SGHRS and CDR2 YFSETQ. CDR3 length: 15 residues. This chain's CDR3 is CASSATSGVDNEQFF. The CDR3 DNA reads TGCGCCAGCAGCGCGACTAGCGGGGTAGACAATGAGCAGTTCTTC.

This clone was seen a handful of times. One end of the junction is discordant with germline, which a read error may explain. The chain joins TRBV6-6 to TRBJ2-1; D gene ambiguous. CDR3 size: 10 residues. CDR1 and CDR2 (germline): MNHNY, SVGAGI (reference sequence). The CDR3 loop reads CASSYKEQFF. For the CDR3, the DNA is TGTGCCAGCAGTTACAAAGAGCAGTTCTTC.

Notes on this clone: This specimen includes other DNA sequences encoding the same CDR3. The gene calls are TRBV7-9 and TRBJ2-7, with D perhaps being TRBD1 or TRBD2 (5 bases each). Germline CDR1 reads SEHNR; CDR2 reads FQNEAQ (reference sequence). Trimming removed 5 bases at V and 0 bases at J, with 14 bases between. The CDR3 runs 15 residues. The CDR3 protein is CASSPPGRSSYEQYF. In DNA, the CDR3 is TGTGCCAGCAGCCCTCCGGGACGCAGCTCCTACGAGCAGTACTTC.

The V and J genes are TRBV19 and TRBJ2-7; 7 positions agree with TRBD2. Germline CDR1 LNHDA, CDR2 SQIVND (reference sequence). Germline trimming cut 3 bases from V and 2 bases from J; bases unmatched to any gene: 10. This CDR3 spans 16 amino acids. CDR3 in amino acids: CASSINRPGLAYEQYF. The CDR3 coding sequence is TGTGCCAGTAGTATCAACCGCCCCGGACTAGCCTACGAGCAGTACTTC.

The count of this clone is one. The chain couples TRBV5-1 to TRBJ2-5; D is possibly TRBD1 (7 bases). Germline CDR1 reads SGHRS; CDR2 reads YFSETQ. CDR3 length: 15 residues. Trimming stripped 1 base from V and 5 bases from J, with 15 bases between. The CDR3 loop is CASSLTSAGGETQYF. CDR3 nucleotide sequence: TGCGCCAGCAGCTTGACGAGCGCAGGGGGGGAGACCCAGTACTTC.

This clone was seen more than once but under ten times. The V and J genes are TRBV7-2 and TRBJ2-7, with D perhaps TRBD2 (5 bases). Germline-derived CDR1 and CDR2 are SGHTA and FQGNSA. This CDR3 comprises 12 residues. V was cut by 1 base and J by 10 bases, with 11 bases left in between. CDR3 protein: CASSLDFGSQYF. The DNA for the CDR3 is TGTGCCAGCAGCTTAGATTTTGGGAGTCAGTACTTC.

The chain carries TRBV19 and TRBJ2-1; no firm D call. Germline V gives CDR1 LNHDA, CDR2 SQIVND (reference sequence). V was clipped by 7 bases and J by 0 bases, with 10 bases between them. This CDR3 contains 14 residues. The CDR3 nucleotides read TGTGCCAGTATGCGGCAATACTCCTACAATGAGCAGTTCTTC. Translating it yields CASMRQYSYNEQFF.

This clone has just one count. The DNA of the CDR3 is TGTGCCACCAATAGCCCTTCAAATGAGCAGTTCTTC. Translating it yields CATNSPSNEQFF. This rearrangement joins TRBV6-1 to TRBJ2-1, with D hard to call. The germline V gene has CDR1 MNHNS and CDR2 SASEGT. The CDR3 runs 12 residues. V lost 10 bases and J 7 bases, leaving 14 bases between the germline ends.